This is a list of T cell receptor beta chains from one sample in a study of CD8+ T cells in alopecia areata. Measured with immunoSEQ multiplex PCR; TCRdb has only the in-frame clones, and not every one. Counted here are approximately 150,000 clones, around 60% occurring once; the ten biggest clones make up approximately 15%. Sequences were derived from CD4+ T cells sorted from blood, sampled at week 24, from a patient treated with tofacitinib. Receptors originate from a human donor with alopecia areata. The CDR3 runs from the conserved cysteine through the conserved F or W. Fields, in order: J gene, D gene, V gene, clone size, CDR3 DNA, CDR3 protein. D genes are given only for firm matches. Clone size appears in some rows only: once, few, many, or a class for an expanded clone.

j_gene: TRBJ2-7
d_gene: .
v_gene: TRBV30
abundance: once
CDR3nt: .
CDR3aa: CAWVGTGNGRYF

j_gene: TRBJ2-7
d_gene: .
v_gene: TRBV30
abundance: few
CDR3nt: TGTGCCTGGAGTGTTGAACAGTTCTCTGGGCAGTACTTC
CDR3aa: CAWSVEQFSGQYF

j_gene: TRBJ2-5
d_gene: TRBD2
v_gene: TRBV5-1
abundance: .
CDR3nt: TGCGCCAGCTCCCGCCTAGCGGAACAAGAGACCCAGTACTTC
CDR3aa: CASSRLAEQETQYF

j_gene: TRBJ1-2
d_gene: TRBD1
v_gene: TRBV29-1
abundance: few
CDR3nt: TGCAGCGTAACTACAGGGGGCTATGGCTACACCTTC
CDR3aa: CSVTTGGYGYTF

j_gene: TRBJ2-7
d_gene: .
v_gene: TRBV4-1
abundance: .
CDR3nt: TGCGCCAGCAGCCAACCCTCCAAGGCATCCTACGAGCAGTACTTC
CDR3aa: CASSQPSKASYEQYF

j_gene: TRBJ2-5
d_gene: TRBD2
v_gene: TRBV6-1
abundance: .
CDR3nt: TGTGCCAGCAGTTGGACTAGCGGGGGTAGGGAGACCCAGTACTTC
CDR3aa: CASSWTSGGRETQYF

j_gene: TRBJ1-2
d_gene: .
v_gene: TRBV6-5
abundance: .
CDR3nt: TGTGCCAGCAGTTACTCGAACAGGGCGGCCTATGGCTACACCTTC
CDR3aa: CASSYSNRAAYGYTF

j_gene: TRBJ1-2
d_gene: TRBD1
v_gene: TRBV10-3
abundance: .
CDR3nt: TGTGCCATCACTGGTGAAGACAGGGGTTGGTATGGCTACACCTTC
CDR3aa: CAITGEDRGWYGYTF

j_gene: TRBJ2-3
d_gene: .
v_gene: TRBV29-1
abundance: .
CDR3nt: TGCAGCGTTAGGCCGCAAACCAGTCCAGATACGCAGTATTTT
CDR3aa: CSVRPQTSPDTQYF

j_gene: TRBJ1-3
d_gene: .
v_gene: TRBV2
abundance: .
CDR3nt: TGTGCCAGCAACGTGGAGAATGGAAACACCATATATTTT
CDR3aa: CASNVENGNTIYF

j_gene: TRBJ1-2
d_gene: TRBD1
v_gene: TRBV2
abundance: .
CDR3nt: TGTGCCAGCAGTCCCGCGGGACAGGGGTATGGCTACACCTTC
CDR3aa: CASSPAGQGYGYTF

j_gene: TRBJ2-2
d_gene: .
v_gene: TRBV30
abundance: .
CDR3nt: TGTGCCTGGAGTGTGAGCACACTCGGGGGGGAGCTGTTTTTT
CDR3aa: CAWSVSTLGGELFF

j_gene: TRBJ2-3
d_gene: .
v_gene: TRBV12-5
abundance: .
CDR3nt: TGTGCTAGTGGTTTAACCCCAGATACGCAGTATTTT
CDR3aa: CASGLTPDTQYF

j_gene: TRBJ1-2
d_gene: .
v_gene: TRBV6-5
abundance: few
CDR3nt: TGTGCCAGCAGTTACTCAGGCTCAAGGAACTATGGCTACACCTTC
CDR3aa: CASSYSGSRNYGYTF

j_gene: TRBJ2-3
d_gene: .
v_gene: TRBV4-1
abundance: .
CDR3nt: TGCGCCAGCAGCCTCCCGACCTCGGGGCGTAGCACAGATACGCAGTATTTT
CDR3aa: CASSLPTSGRSTDTQYF

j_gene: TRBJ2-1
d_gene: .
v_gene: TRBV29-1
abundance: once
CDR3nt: TGCAGCGTCGCGCGACTTGAGCAGTTCTTC
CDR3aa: CSVARLEQFF

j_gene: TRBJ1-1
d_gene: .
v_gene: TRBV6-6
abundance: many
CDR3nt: TGTGCCAGCAGTTACGCGATAGGGCGGTCCAACACTGAAGCTTTCTTT
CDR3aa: CASSYAIGRSNTEAFF

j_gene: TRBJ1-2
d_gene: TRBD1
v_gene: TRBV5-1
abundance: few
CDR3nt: TGCGCCAGCAGCTCGGGACAGGGACACTATGGCTACACCTTC
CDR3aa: CASSSGQGHYGYTF

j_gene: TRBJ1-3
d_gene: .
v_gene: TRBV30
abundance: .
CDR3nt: TGTGCCTGGAGAAGAACAAGAAACACCATATATTTT
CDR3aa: CAWRRTRNTIYF

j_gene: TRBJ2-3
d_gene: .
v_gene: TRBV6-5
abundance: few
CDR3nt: TGTGCCAGCAGTCTGGGTGGGATTTCAGATACGCAGTATTTT
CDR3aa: CASSLGGISDTQYF

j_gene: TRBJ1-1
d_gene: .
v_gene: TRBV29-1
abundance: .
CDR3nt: TGCAGCGCGGACACTGAAGCTTTCTTT
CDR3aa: CSADTEAFF

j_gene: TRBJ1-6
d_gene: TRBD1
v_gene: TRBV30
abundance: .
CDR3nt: TGTGCCTGGAGTGGACAGGGTGGATCACCCCTCCACTTT
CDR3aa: CAWSGQGGSPLHF

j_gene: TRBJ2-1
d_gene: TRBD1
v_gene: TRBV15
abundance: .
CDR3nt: TGTGCCACCAGCAACCGGGACAGGGGAGTCGATGAGCAGTTCTTC
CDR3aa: CATSNRDRGVDEQFF

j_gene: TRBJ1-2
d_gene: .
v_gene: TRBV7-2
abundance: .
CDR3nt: TGTGCCAGCAGCCTACGGCGGCAGGATGGCTACACCTTC
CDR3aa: CASSLRRQDGYTF

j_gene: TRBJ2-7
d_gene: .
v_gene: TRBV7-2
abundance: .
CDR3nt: TGTGCCAGCAGCTTAGATGCGGTATCGTCTTCCGAGCAGTACTTC
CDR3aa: CASSLDAVSSSEQYF

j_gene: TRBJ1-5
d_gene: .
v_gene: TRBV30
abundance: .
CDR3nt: TGTGCCTGGAGTGTACCGGGGGGCAACCAGCATTTT
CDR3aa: CAWSVPGGNQHF

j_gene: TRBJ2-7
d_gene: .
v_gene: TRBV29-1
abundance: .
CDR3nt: TGCAGCGCCCTCGGGGGCTACGAGCAGTACTTC
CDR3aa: CSALGGYEQYF

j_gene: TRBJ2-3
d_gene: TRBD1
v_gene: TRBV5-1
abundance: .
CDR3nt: TGCGTCAGCAGCCGCGGACAGGGGGGTTTCACAGATACGCAGTATTTT
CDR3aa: CVSSRGQGGFTDTQYF

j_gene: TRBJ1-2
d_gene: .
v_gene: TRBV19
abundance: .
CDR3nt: TGTGCCAGTAGTATATCACAGTCCTATGGCTACACCTTC
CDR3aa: CASSISQSYGYTF

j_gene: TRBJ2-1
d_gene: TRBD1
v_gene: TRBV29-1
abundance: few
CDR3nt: TGCAGCGCAGGGGGCAATGAGCAGTTCTTC
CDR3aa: CSAGGNEQFF

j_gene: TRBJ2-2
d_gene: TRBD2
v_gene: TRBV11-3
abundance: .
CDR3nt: TGTGCCAGCAGCTCCACGGGACTAGCGGGGTCCGAGGAGCTGTTTTTT
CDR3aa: CASSSTGLAGSEELFF

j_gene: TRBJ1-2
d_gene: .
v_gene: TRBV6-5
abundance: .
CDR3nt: TGTGCCAGCAGCCTCACGGGGACGGATGGCTACACCTTC
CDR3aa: CASSLTGTDGYTF

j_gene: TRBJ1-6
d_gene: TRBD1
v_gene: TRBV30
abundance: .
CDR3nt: TGTGCCTGGAGTGTACCGACAGGGCTAAATTCACCCCTCCACTTT
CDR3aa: CAWSVPTGLNSPLHF

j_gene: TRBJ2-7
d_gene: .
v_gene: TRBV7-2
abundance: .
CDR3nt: TGTGCCAGCAGCTTATACTACGAGCAGTACTTC
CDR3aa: CASSLYYEQYF

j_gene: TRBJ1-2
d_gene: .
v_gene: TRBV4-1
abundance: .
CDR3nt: TGCGCCAGCAGCCAAGACGACACTTATGGCTACACCTTC
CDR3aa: CASSQDDTYGYTF

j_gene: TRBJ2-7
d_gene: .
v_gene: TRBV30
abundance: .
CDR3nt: TGTGCCTGGAGCAGAGCCTTTCGGGAGCAGTACTTC
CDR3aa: CAWSRAFREQYF

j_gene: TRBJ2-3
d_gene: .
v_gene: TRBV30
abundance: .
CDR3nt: TGTGCCTGGAGTTTCCTGACAGGTTCTCGCACAGATACGCAGTATTTT
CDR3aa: CAWSFLTGSRTDTQYF

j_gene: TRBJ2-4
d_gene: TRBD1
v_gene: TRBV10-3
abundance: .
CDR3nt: TGTGCCACCACTGACAGGGCTCTTGCCAAAAACATTCAGTACTTC
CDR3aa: CATTDRALAKNIQYF

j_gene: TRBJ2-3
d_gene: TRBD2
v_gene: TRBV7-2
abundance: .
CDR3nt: TGTGCCAGCAGCCCCGGGGCTAGCGGGGGTAGCACAGATACGCAGTATTTT
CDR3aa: CASSPGASGGSTDTQYF

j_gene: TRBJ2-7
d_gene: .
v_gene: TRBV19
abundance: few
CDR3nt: TGTGCCAGTAGTCCCCGGACAGAGTACGAGCAGTACTTC
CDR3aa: CASSPRTEYEQYF

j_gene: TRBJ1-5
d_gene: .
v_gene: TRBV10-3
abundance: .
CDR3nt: TGTGCCATCAGTGGCGGGGACGAGCGGCCCCAGCATTTT
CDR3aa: CAISGGDERPQHF

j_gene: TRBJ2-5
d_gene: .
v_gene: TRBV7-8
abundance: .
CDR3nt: TGTGCCAGCAGCTTAGATCTCCTTTCGGAGACCCAGTACTTC
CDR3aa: CASSLDLLSETQYF

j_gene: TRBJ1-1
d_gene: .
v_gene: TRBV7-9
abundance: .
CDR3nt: TGTGCCAGCAGTCGACAGATCGAGAACACTGAAGCTTTCTTT
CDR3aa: CASSRQIENTEAFF

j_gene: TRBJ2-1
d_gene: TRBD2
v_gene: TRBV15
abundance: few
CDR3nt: TGTGCCACCAGCAGAGATCGAGTAGGAGGGAGGGATGAGCAGTTCTTC
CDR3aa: CATSRDRVGGRDEQFF

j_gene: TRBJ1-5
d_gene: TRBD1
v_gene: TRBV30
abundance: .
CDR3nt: TGTGCCTGGAGTGGACAGGGGAATTCACAGCCCCAGCATTTT
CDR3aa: CAWSGQGNSQPQHF

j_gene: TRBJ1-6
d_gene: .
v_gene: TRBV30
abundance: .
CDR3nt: TGTGCCGCTACAGGTGGCTCACCCCTCCACTTT
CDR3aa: CAATGGSPLHF